This record concerns one T cell receptor (beta chain) sequence. This clone's antigen is unknown. One base away there is no much larger clone; base qualities are not given. Thawed unstimulated PBMCs were stained for CD3, CD4 and CD8 and FACS-sorted into CD3+CD4+ and CD3+CD8+ populations. All 8 studied subjects were randomized to withdrawal of immunosuppression. The Qiagen DNeasy Blood and Tissue Kit was used for genomic DNA isolation. Its CDR3 holds 13 amino acids, cysteine through phenylalanine. Only the CDR3 region is kept as DNA, spanning 39 bases read in frame from base 1. V is clipped by 6 bases and J by 2 bases, and the sequence between their germline boundaries is 8 bases long. CDR1 and CDR2 were assigned from the germline V gene as MNHNS and SASEGT. The entry originates in a study of T cell clones after liver transplantation (dated by TCRdb to 2018 to 2020). Broadly, across the study: The samples were obtained from ITN030ST, a randomized trial that attempted immunosuppression withdrawal within 2 years after liver transplantation. Blood samples were collected pre-transplant, then pre-randomization ahead of withdrawal, and finally post-randomization once withdrawal had either been completed or failed. Of the eight recipients, three were HCV-positive, while the remaining recipients had been transplanted for non-autoimmune, non-viral indications. As an antigen-independent comparator for donor-reactive sequences, third party-reactive TCRbeta sequences were also identified from pre-transplant MLRs. Tolerance was defined as complete withdrawal of immunosuppression for at least one year without a rise in liver enzymes beyond twice the upper limit of normal. Of the 8 liver transplant recipients making up the studied cohort, 3 were classified as tolerant and 5 as non-tolerant. Until randomization at 12-24 months post-transplant, subjects were given standard immunosuppression, with no induction therapy. Donor-reactive T cell clones were identified using TCRbeta sequencing after a pre-transplant mixed lymphocyte reaction and were then followed in post-transplant blood. What the work shows at the level of the full study, not this receptor alone: In two subjects, low numbers of available donor cells limited the measurable donor-reactive repertoire. Since no allograft tissue specimens were available, donor-reactive T cells may have migrated into the graft instead of being deleted. Donor-reactive sequences declined more than third party-reactive ones, suggesting partial antigen-specific deletion unrelated to withdrawal success. A significant post-transplant decrease in circulating donor-reactive CD4 TCRbeta sequences was observed in most of the 8 subjects, irrespective of tolerance or HCV status. The conclusions were preliminary, being limited by small, heterogeneous patient numbers and by non-standardized post-transplant time points. After accounting for repertoire turnover, donor-reactive detection was significantly reduced in 7 of 8 subjects for CD4 and 8 of 8 for CD8.

High-throughput TCRbeta CDR3 sequencing of frozen genomic DNA was performed by immunoSEQ, including PCR amplification, mapping, bias correction and internal controls. As for how the authors treated the data: Only productive rearrangements were retained, and each unique TCRbeta sequence was defined by its CDR3 nucleotide sequence together with its V and J gene. Donor-reactive sequences required at least 5-fold expansion in CFSE-low cells versus unstimulated pre-transplant cells and at least 0.01% frequency. Per-subject minimum frequency thresholds, based on the lowest-template unstimulated sample, ensured at least 90% detection power. Repertoire turnover was measured by Jensen-Shannon divergence between the top 1000 TCRbeta sequences post- and pre-transplant. Changes in detection of donor-reactive sequences were assessed with two-sided Fisher's exact tests. Drawn from immuneACCESS, this table holds only the in-frame rearrangements with V and J called that TCRdb kept. Clones are partly lost; checked studies trace under half to an unresolved V gene and leave the rest unexplained. V and J calls and clone size are given by that table; D and trimming were obtained from the DNA. For this sample the table gives around 110,000 clones, of which 90% were detected only once. The ten largest clonotypes hold 0.75% to 0.85% of the sample.

The sequence was obtained from a human patient who received a liver transplant. After a transplant, the graft donor may have provided part of the T cells. The specimen was CD4+ T cells from blood, collected 12 months after liver transplant. The V and J segments used are TRBV6-1 and TRBJ1-3; matching of 5 bases hints at TRBD1 as the D gene. The DNA sequence reads TGTGCCAGCAGCACAGGCGCTGGAAACACCATATATTTT. It translates to CASSTGAGNTIYF.